The 8 T cell receptor beta chains below all came from one sample that was sequenced in a study of lymphopenia after photon versus proton radiotherapy. Assay: immunoSEQ multiplex PCR; the TCRdb copy retains only in-frame clones and omits some. Of some 55,000 clones listed, approximately 84% are singletons. Here the sequenced sample was peripheral blood, taken from a patient treated with photon-based radiotherapy. These receptors came from a man aged 35-49 years with gastric cancer.

The chain is built from TRBV18 and TRBJ1-5; maybe TRBD1 (5 bases). Germline loops: CDR1 KGHSH, CDR2 LQKENI. The V and J ends lost 3 bases and 3 bases respectively, with 12 bases between them. The CDR3 loop spans 15 amino acids. The CDR3: CASSPVQGFNQPQHF. The CDR3 region has the DNA TGTGCCAGCTCACCGGTCCAGGGCTTCAATCAGCCCCAGCATTTT. Based on the CDR3 plus reference TRBV18 and TRBJ1-5, the full variable domain is NAGVMQNPRHLVRRRGQEARLRCSPMKGHSHVYWYRQLPEEGLKFMVYLQKENIIDESGMPKERFSAEFPKEGPSILRIQQVVRGDSAAYFCASSPVQGFNQPQHFGDGTRLSIL.

In its sample, this clone was seen a few times. This sequence joins TRBV6-1 and TRBJ1-2; tentative D call: TRBD1 (6 bases). This CDR3 region has 16 residues. V gave up 2 bases and J gave up 4 bases, with 17 bases separating them. Germline CDR1 MNHNS, CDR2 SASEGT. This CDR3 reads CASSELGGRRRYGYTF. CDR3 coding DNA: TGTGCCAGCAGTGAACTTGGGGGGCGCAGACGCTATGGCTACACCTTC.

This sequence joins TRBV9 and TRBJ2-3; 7 bases are shared with TRBD2. Germline lookup yields CDR1 SGDLS and CDR2 YYNGEE. V dropped 3 bases and J dropped 3; count of bases not matched to a gene: 7. CDR3 length: 15 amino acids. This CDR3 reads CASSARTSVTDTQYF. The DNA for the CDR3 is TGTGCCAGCAGCGCGAGGACTAGTGTAACAGATACGCAGTATTTT.

This sequence joins TRBV9 and TRBJ1-1, with D hard to call. V was shortened by 0 bases and J by 7 bases, with 10 bases between the two germline ends. The CDR3 has 13 amino acids. Germline CDR1 reads SGDLS; CDR2 reads YYNGEE. DNA for the CDR3: TGTGCCAGCAGCGTAGCTGACCGTAATGAAGCTTTCTTT. Translating gives CASSVADRNEAFF.

The rearrangement links TRBV7-8 to TRBJ1-2; D is possibly TRBD1 (5 bases). CDR3 length: 14 amino acids. Looked up from germline, CDR1 is SGHVS and CDR2 is FQNEAQ. Trimming removed 5 bases from V and 8 bases from J, with 18 bases in between. The CDR3: CASSIGGTAVGYTF. The CDR3 coding sequence is TGTGCCAGCAGCATAGGCGGGACGGCGGTCGGCTACACCTTC.

The chain uses TRBV11-2 and TRBJ1-2; 8 positions agree with TRBD1. This CDR3 contains 14 residues. The J segment lost 4 bases and the V segment lost 8 bases, leaving 9 bases of the junction unmatched. From germline, CDR1 is SGHAT and CDR2 FQNNGV. The CDR3 DNA sequence: TGTGCCAGCCTGGGGCAGGGGGCGACCTATGGCTACACCTTC. Its translation is CASLGQGATYGYTF.

The V gene is TRBV11-2, the J gene TRBJ2-7, with a weak D call TRBD1 (6 bases). CDR1 and CDR2 from the germline V gene are SGHAT and FQNNGV. The CDR3 length is 13 residues. V was pared by 8 bases and J by 2 bases, with 13 bases between. CDR3 in amino acids: CASQTGTPYEQYF. The CDR3 nucleotides read TGTGCCAGCCAAACCGGGACACCCTACGAGCAGTACTTC.

J is TRBJ1-2 and V is TRBV12-2. TRBV12-2 is a pseudogene segment. The CDR3 is made up of 17 amino acids. Written as DNA, the CDR3 is TGTGCAAGTCGCTTGGACCCGAGTACGGGGATCGTACGTGGCTACACCTTC. It codes for CASRLDPSTGIVRGYTF.